This entry lists 9 T cell receptor beta chains sequenced from one sample in a study of T cells in Graves' hyperthyroidism and ophthalmopathy. Template material for amplifying TCR beta CDR3 regions consisted of RNA transcripts. Initially, a first-round RT-PCR of the TCR CDR3 employed the HTBI primer set. TCRdb redid the calling of the multiplex PCR reads with MiXCR, one entry per CDR3 protein. The repertoire has about 540,000 distinct CDR3 sequences, about 43% of them found once; the top ten carry approximately 8.4%. Sequenced sample: peripheral blood or thyroid tissue (not recorded which). These receptors were obtained from a woman under 30 with Graves' hyperthyroidism.

About this clonotype: One base away lies a much larger clone, so this may be a sequencing read error. J is TRBJ1-3 and V is TRBV20-1; TRBD1 is a possible D gene (5 bases). The CDR3 spans 14 residues. The germline V gene encodes CDR1 DFQATT and CDR2 SNEGSKA (reference sequence). Trimming stripped 3 bases from V and 8 bases from J, with 17 bases between. CDR3 residues: CSARRDGRVDTIYF. CDR3 DNA: TGCAGTGCTAGGCGGGACGGGCGGGTGGACACCATATATTTT.

CDR3 nucleotide sequence: TGTGCCAGCAGTGAATTAATCAGGGGAGAGAAACATGGCTACACCTTC. This codes for CASSELIRGEKHGYTF. The chain employs TRBV2 and TRBJ1-2; D is perhaps TRBD1 (6 bases). Germline CDR1 reads SNHLY; CDR2 reads FYNNEI. This CDR3 spans 16 amino acids. Trimming removed 2 bases from V and 6 bases from J, with 19 bases in between.

The table lists this clonotype with a few counts. The CDR3 sequence: CASSIGRVYEQYF. CDR3 bases: TGTGCCAGTAGTATAGGTCGCGTCTACGAGCAGTACTTC. The chain uses TRBV19 and TRBJ2-7; D remains ambiguous. CDR3 length: 13 amino acids. The V gene's germline CDR1 is LNHDA and CDR2 SQIVND (reference sequence). V was pared by 1 base and J by 3 bases, with 7 bases between.

A note on this clonotype: One junction end disagrees with the germline gene, perhaps due to a read error. The chain links TRBV28 to TRBJ1-1; D is possibly TRBD1 (5 bases). The CDR3 is 12 residues long. The germline V gene encodes CDR1 MDHEN and CDR2 SYDVKM. The CDR3 loop reads CDSSSGITEAFF. As DNA, the CDR3 is TGTGACAGCAGTTCAGGGATCACTGAAGCTTTCTTT.

J is TRBJ1-3 and V is TRBV20-1; D is uncertain. There are 12 residues in the CDR3. Germline values: CDR1 DFQATT, CDR2 SNEGSKA (reference sequence). Between the trimmed V and J ends, which lost 6 bases and 9 bases, there was a span of 15 bases. The CDR3 nucleotides read TGCAGTGCAGACCTAGCGGGAGGCACCATATATTTT. This sequence encodes CSADLAGGTIYF.

This clonotype was recorded many times. The chain is built from TRBV4-2 and TRBJ1-5; D possibly corresponds to TRBD1 (5 bases). The CDR3 totals 14 residues. The V end was cut by 2 bases, the J end by 7 bases, with 12 bases between. Germline CDR1 is LGHNA and CDR2 is YNFKEQ. For the CDR3, the DNA is TGTGCCAGCAGCCAAACTACAGGTTCCCAGCCCCAGCATTTT. It is translated as CASSQTTGSQPQHF.

The V gene is TRBV7-9, the J gene TRBJ1-1, with 12 bases that match TRBD1. This CDR3 contains 14 residues. V shed 6 bases, J shed 8 bases, and the junction held 7 bases outside the gene matches. Germline lookup yields CDR1 SEHNR and CDR2 FQNEAQ (reference sequence). As DNA, the CDR3 is TGTGCCAGCAGGACAGGGACAGGGGGCAAGGAAGCTTTCTTT. This translates into CASRTGTGGKEAFF.

This chain joins TRBV20-1 and TRBJ1-1; the match to TRBD1 covers 9 bases. The J segment lost 1 base and the V segment lost 6 bases, leaving 6 bases of the junction unmatched. Per the germline V gene, CDR1 is DFQATT and CDR2 is SNEGSKA (reference sequence). The CDR3 sequence is 14 residues long. Written as DNA, the CDR3 is TGCAGTGCAAAGGACAGGGGCTCGAACACTGAAGCTTTCTTT. This encodes CSAKDRGSNTEAFF.

This clonotype has a count of ten or more. The chain links TRBV12-3 or TRBV12-4 to TRBJ2-5; 13 nucleotides match TRBD2. The CDR3 spans 16 residues. V lost 4 bases, J lost 5 bases, and 7 bases stayed unmatched. The CDR3 bases are TGTGCCAGCAGTTCCGAACTAGCGGGAGGGGGGGAGACCCAGTACTTC. This codes for CASSSELAGGGETQYF.